The 29 T cell receptor beta chains listed next were all sequenced from one sample in a study of T cells in Graves' hyperthyroidism and ophthalmopathy. Regions amplified from RNA transcripts were the TCR beta CDR3 regions. RT-PCR in the first round (using the HTBI primer set) targeted the TCR CDR3. TCRdb fed the multiplex PCR reads into MiXCR, producing one record per CDR3 protein. The table records roughly 300,000 distinct CDR3 sequences, over 15% of them present only once. The source material was blood. These receptors were collected from a woman aged 45-65 years with Graves' hyperthyroidism.

This clonotype was seen a single time. V is TRBV4-3 and J is TRBJ2-5; 7 bases are a match to TRBD2. The germline gives CDR1 LGHNA, CDR2 YSLEER. The CDR3 extends over 17 amino acids. The V gene end was trimmed by 1 base and the J gene end by 1 base; junction bases not matched to a gene: 9. The CDR3 coding sequence is TGCGCCAGCAGCCAAGGGAGGCTAGCGGAGTCCCAAGAGACCCAGTACTTC. Its translation is CASSQGRLAESQETQYF.

This clonotype was found many times. The rearrangement joins TRBV6-5 to TRBJ2-7, with 10 bases lining up with TRBD1. Germline V gives CDR1 MNHEY, CDR2 SVGAGI. This CDR3 spans 17 amino acids. V trimming: 2 bases; J trimming: 5 bases; junction bases outside the gene matches: 12. CDR3 region: CASSYRTGGLSSDEQYF. Written as DNA, the CDR3 is TGTGCCAGCAGTTACCGGACAGGGGGACTATCCTCTGACGAGCAGTACTTC.

The chain couples TRBV7-9 to TRBJ2-5, with TRBD2 matching over 15 bases. Losses at the gene ends were 3 bases for V and 4 bases for J; bases not matched to a gene: 3. The CDR3 covers 16 residues. Germline V gene lookup returns CDR1 SEHNR and CDR2 FQNEAQ (reference sequence). CDR3 amino acids: CASSFGLAGGPETQYF. For the CDR3, the DNA is TGTGCCAGCAGCTTCGGACTAGCGGGGGGGCCAGAGACCCAGTACTTC.

This clonotype was seen a handful of times. J is TRBJ2-2 and V is TRBV5-4, with D uncertain. The V gene's germline CDR1 is SGHNT and CDR2 YYREEE (reference sequence). This CDR3 has 16 residues. Between the trimmed V and J ends, which lost 0 bases and 2 bases, there was a span of 11 bases. DNA of the CDR3: TGTGCCAGCAGCTTGGAATCCGGCACCAACACCGGGGAGCTGTTTTTT. Protein sequence: CASSLESGTNTGELFF.

This clonotype has a handful of counts. J is TRBJ2-2 and V is TRBV5-1; D is undetermined. CDR1 is SGHRS and CDR2 is YFSETQ in the germline V gene. The CDR3 is 16 amino acids. V was clipped by 0 bases and J by 0 bases, with 9 bases between them. This chain's CDR3 is CASSLAVVSNTGELFF. DNA of the CDR3: TGCGCCAGCAGCTTGGCCGTGGTCTCGAACACCGGGGAGCTGTTTTTT.

This clonotype was counted a few times. CDR3 loop: CASSASPGLATTSYNEQFF. CDR3 coding DNA: TGTGCCAGCAGTGCCTCACCGGGACTAGCGACCACATCTTACAATGAGCAGTTCTTC. J is TRBJ2-1 and V is TRBV12-3 or TRBV12-4; 10 nucleotides align to TRBD2. V was clipped by 5 bases and J by 4 bases; unmatched bases: 17. The CDR3 has 19 amino acids.

This clonotype was seen a few times. This chain joins TRBV7-3 and TRBJ1-1, with a possible D match to TRBD1 (5 bases). CDR1 SGHTA and CDR2 FQGTGA come from the germline V gene. CDR3 size: 10 residues. V was clipped by 10 bases and J by 7 bases, with 10 bases between them. The CDR3 DNA sequence: TGTGCCACTGTCACAGGTGAAGCTTTCTTT. It yields the protein CATVTGEAFF.

With regard to this clonotype: The junction and the germline gene differ at one end; a read error may be behind it. CDR3 sequence reads: CAVRGSGELFF. The CDR3 DNA reads TGTGCCGTCAGGGGTTCTGGGGAGCTGTTTTTT. The rearrangement joins TRBV10-3 to TRBJ2-2, with D tentatively TRBD1 (6 bases). The CDR3 extends over 11 amino acids. Germline loops: CDR1 ENHRY, CDR2 SYGVKD.

This clonotype was observed at least ten times. V usage is TRBV28 and J usage is TRBJ2-1; 12 nucleotides line up with TRBD2. From germline, CDR1 is MDHEN and CDR2 SYDVKM. V lost 6 bases and J lost 5; bases outside the gene matches: 11. The CDR3 has 17 residues. In DNA form, the CDR3 reads TGTGCCAGCAGAGCGCAGACCGGGACTAGCGGGCACAATGAGCAGTTCTTC. This sequence encodes CASRAQTGTSGHNEQFF.

The V and J genes are TRBV19 and TRBJ2-1; no definite D call. V lost 0 bases and J lost 10, with 13 bases in between. This CDR3 is 14 amino acids long. Germline loops: CDR1 LNHDA, CDR2 SQIVND (reference sequence). Here the CDR3 reads CASSIDTVGDEQFF. DNA for the CDR3: TGTGCCAGTAGTATAGATACGGTCGGCGACGAGCAGTTCTTC.

This clonotype was picked up many times. The chain couples TRBV6-1 to TRBJ2-5; D possibly corresponds to TRBD2 (6 bases). V was clipped by 5 bases and J by 4 bases, with 14 bases between them. CDR1 and CDR2 (germline): MNHNS, SASEGT. The CDR3 consists of 14 residues. This CDR3 is CASSSLARAETQYF. The CDR3, as DNA: TGTGCCAGCAGTTCCCTAGCGAGGGCAGAGACCCAGTACTTC.

This chain links TRBV6-2 or TRBV6-3 with TRBJ2-3; a possible D gene is TRBD2 (5 bases). CDR3 size: 16 residues. V lost 0 bases, J lost 4 bases, and 14 bases lay in between. Per germline, CDR1 MNHEY and CDR2 SVGEGT. DNA for the CDR3: TGTGCCAGCAGTTACTCACTAGGGCCCCGGGCAGATACGCAGTATTTT. Its protein product is CASSYSLGPRADTQYF.

With regard to this clonotype: This may be a read error, as it is one base from a much larger clone. The chain has TRBV18 and TRBJ2-1; possibly TRBD1 for D (5 bases). Germline values: CDR1 KGHSH, CDR2 LQKENI. The CDR3 is 12 amino acids. The V end lost 11 bases, the J end lost 6 bases, and 14 bases lay between the germline ends. The chain's CDR3 is CASGALVNEQFF. In DNA form, the CDR3 reads TGTGCCTCTGGGGCGTTGGTCAATGAGCAGTTCTTC.

This clonotype has at least ten counts. This chain links TRBV11-2 with TRBJ1-5; D uncertain. Germline V gives CDR1 SGHAT, CDR2 FQNNGV. This CDR3 is built from 14 residues. V was clipped by 1 base and J by 7 bases, with 11 bases between them. The CDR3 sequence is CASSLGVGEQPQHF. DNA for the CDR3: TGTGCCAGCAGCTTAGGGGTAGGAGAACAGCCCCAGCATTTT.

The table lists this clonotype with a few counts. The genes are TRBV12-3 or TRBV12-4 and TRBJ1-3; D not certain. Trimming took off 5 bases at V and 0 bases at J, with 8 bases between the two ends. The CDR3 covers 14 residues. The CDR3 DNA follows: TGTGCCAGCAGTAGCCTGAGCTCTGGAAACACCATATATTTT. The encoded protein is CASSSLSSGNTIYF.

In its sample, this clonotype was seen a few times. The chain links TRBV6-1 to TRBJ2-4; 10 nucleotides align to TRBD1. The CDR3 covers 14 residues. Germline V lookup: CDR1 MNHNS, CDR2 SASEGT. V dropped 6 bases and J dropped 9; count of bases not matched to a gene: 8. The CDR3 bases are TGTGCCAGCAGCCCCCGGACAGGGGGTGTCATTCAGTACTTC. Translated, it gives CASSPRTGGVIQYF.

This chain connects TRBV18 to TRBJ2-2, with D possibly being TRBD2 (5 bases). Trimming cost V 2 bases and J 4 bases, with 14 bases left between them. The CDR3 runs 16 residues. CDR1 KGHSH and CDR2 LQKENI come from the germline V gene. The CDR3 DNA sequence: TGTGCCAGCTCACCATCCTTGACGGGGAGCACCGGGGAGCTGTTTTTT. Translation gives CASSPSLTGSTGELFF.

The genes are TRBV25-1 and TRBJ2-4; 9 nucleotides match TRBD1. The CDR3 runs 13 residues. J lost 8 bases, V lost 6 bases, and 5 bases had no gene match. Germline lookup yields CDR1 MGHDK and CDR2 SYGVNS. The CDR3 region is CASSLRQGDIQYF. CDR3 nucleotide sequence: TGTGCCAGCAGCTTGCGACAGGGGGACATTCAGTACTTC.

The chain uses TRBV7-2 and TRBJ2-7, with no clear D. The CDR3 contains 13 residues. Between the trimmed V and J ends, which lost 0 bases and 0 bases, there was a span of 3 bases. Germline V CDR1 and CDR2: SGHTA, FQGNSA. CDR3 sequence reads: CASSLAVSYEQYV. DNA for the CDR3: TGTGCCAGCAGCTTAGCGGTCTCCTACGAGCAGTACGTC.

This clonotype was detected ten times or more. The V and J genes are TRBV2 and TRBJ2-2; maybe TRBD2 (5 bases). This CDR3 has 16 amino acids. Looked up from germline, CDR1 is SNHLY and CDR2 is FYNNEI. V lost 5 bases, J lost 2 bases, and 15 bases lay in between. The CDR3 is CASSRNPRGNTGELFF. In DNA, the CDR3 is TGTGCCAGCAGTAGGAACCCCCGGGGTAACACCGGGGAGCTGTTTTTT.

This clonotype was counted ten times or more. The genes are TRBV6-1 and TRBJ2-7; D remains unclear. The CDR3 consists of 13 residues. Per the germline V gene, CDR1 is MNHNS and CDR2 is SASEGT. The ends were cut back, 3 bases at V and 0 bases at J, with 6 bases in the middle. CDR3 sequence reads: CASSDRYSYEQYV. Here the CDR3 DNA reads TGTGCCAGCAGTGATCGTTACTCCTACGAGCAGTACGTC.

This clonotype appeared many times. The chain links TRBV3-1 to TRBJ2-5; TRBD2 might be the D (5 bases). With 2 bases removed from V and 5 bases from J, the gap between germline ends came to 9 bases. CDR1 and CDR2 from the germline V gene are LGHDT and YNNKEL (reference sequence). The CDR3 is 13 amino acids. CDR3 nucleotide sequence: TGTGCCAGCAGCCAATCGAGGGAGGAGACCCAGTACTTC. Its protein is CASSQSREETQYF.

The genes are TRBV28 and TRBJ1-5; 12 bases align to TRBD1. The CDR3 extends over 14 amino acids. The germline gives CDR1 MDHEN, CDR2 SYDVKM. The ends lost 4 bases at V and 6 bases at J; junction bases unmatched: 1. The CDR3 bases are TGTGCCAGCAGTTCGGGACAGGGGGCTCAGCCCCAGCATTTT. Protein: CASSSGQGAQPQHF.

This clonotype showed up just a few times. V is TRBV19 and J is TRBJ1-1, with D unclear. From germline, CDR1 is LNHDA and CDR2 SQIVND (reference sequence). The CDR3 spans 14 residues. V lost 3 bases, J lost 4 bases, and 12 bases lay in between. The CDR3 here is CASSISSSITEAFF. CDR3 DNA: TGTGCCAGTAGTATCTCCAGTAGCATCACTGAAGCTTTCTTT.

This clonotype appeared many times. For the CDR3, the DNA is TGCAGTGGACGACAGGGGGCGAGTACTGAAGCTTTCTTT. Its translation: CSGRQGASTEAFF. V is TRBV20-1 and J is TRBJ1-1, with 10 nucleotides matching TRBD1. The germline V gene has CDR1 DFQATT and CDR2 SNEGSKA (reference sequence). This CDR3 is 13 amino acids long. With 7 bases clipped from V and 5 bases from J, the junction kept 7 bases outside the gene matches.

This clonotype appeared many times. The chain carries TRBV3-1 and TRBJ1-1; D is undetermined. Trimming shortened V by 0 bases and J by 6 bases, and 11 bases separated the two germline ends. Per germline, CDR1 LGHDT and CDR2 YNNKEL (reference sequence). The CDR3 contains 14 residues. The CDR3 bases are TGTGCCAGCAGCCAAGAAATCGGAGGGTCTGAAGCTTTCTTT. Amino acid sequence: CASSQEIGGSEAFF.

At least ten counts were recorded for this clonotype. The chain employs TRBV20-1 and TRBJ2-7, with a possible D match to TRBD1 (6 bases). CDR1 and CDR2 (germline): DFQATT, SNEGSKA (reference sequence). Deletions cut 0 bases from V and 1 base from J, with 10 bases between. This CDR3 is 14 amino acids long. In DNA, the CDR3 is TGCAGTGCTAGAGACCCGACAGGTTCCTACGAGCAGTACTTC. The encoded protein is CSARDPTGSYEQYF.

This clonotype was observed at least ten times. CDR3 in amino acids: CAWSAGTGVSGTDTQYF. The CDR3 region has the DNA TGTGCCTGGAGCGCCGGGACAGGGGTCTCGGGCACAGATACGCAGTATTTT. The chain carries TRBV30 and TRBJ2-3; TRBD1 matches 10 bases. Germline CDR1 is GTSNPN and CDR2 is SVGIG (reference sequence). J lost 1 base, V lost 3 bases, and 10 bases had no gene match. The CDR3 is 17 amino acids.

The gene calls are TRBV6-1 and TRBJ2-2; D is possibly TRBD2 (5 bases). The CDR3 runs 14 residues. The germline V and J ends were trimmed by 3 bases and 7 bases, with 12 bases remaining between them. From germline, CDR1 is MNHNS and CDR2 SASEGT. CDR3 coding DNA: TGTGCCAGCAGTGACCGGGGAATTGACGGGGAGCTGTTTTTT. This encodes CASSDRGIDGELFF.